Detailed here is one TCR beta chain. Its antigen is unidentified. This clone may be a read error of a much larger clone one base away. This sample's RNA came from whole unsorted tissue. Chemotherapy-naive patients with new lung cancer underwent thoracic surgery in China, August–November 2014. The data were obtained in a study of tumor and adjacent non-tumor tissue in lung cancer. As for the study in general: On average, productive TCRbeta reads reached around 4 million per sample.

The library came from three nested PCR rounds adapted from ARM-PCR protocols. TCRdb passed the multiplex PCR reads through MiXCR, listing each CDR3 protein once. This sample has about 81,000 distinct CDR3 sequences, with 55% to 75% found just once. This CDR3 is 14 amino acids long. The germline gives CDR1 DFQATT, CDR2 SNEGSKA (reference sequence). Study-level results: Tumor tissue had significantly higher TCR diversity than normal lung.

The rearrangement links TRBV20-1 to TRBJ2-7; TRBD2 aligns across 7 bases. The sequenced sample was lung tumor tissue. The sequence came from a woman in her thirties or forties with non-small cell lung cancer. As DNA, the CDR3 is TGCAGTGTTAACCTAGCGGACCCCAACTACAAGCAGTACTTC. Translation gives CSVNLADPNYKQYF.